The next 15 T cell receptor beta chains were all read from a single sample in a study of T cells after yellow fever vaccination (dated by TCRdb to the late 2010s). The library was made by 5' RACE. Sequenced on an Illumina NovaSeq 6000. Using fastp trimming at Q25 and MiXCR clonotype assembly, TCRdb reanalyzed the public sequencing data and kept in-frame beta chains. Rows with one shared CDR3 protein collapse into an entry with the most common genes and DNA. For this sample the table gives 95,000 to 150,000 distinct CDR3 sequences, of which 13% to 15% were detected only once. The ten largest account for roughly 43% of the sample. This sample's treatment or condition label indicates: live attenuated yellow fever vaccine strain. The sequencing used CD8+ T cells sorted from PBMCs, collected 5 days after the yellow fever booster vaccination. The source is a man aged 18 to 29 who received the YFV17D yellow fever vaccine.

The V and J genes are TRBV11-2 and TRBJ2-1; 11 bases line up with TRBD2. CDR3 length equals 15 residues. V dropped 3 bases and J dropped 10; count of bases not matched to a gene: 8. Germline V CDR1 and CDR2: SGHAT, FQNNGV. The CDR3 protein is CASSLSSGGAGEQFF. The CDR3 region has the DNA TGTGCCAGCAGCTTGAGTAGCGGGGGGGCCGGGGAGCAGTTCTTC.

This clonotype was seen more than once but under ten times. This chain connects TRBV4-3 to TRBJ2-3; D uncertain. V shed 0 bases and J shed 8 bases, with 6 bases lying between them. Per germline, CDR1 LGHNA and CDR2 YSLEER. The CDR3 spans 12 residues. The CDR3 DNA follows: TGCGCCAGCAGCCAAGAGTGGGGTACGCAGTATTTT. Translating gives CASSQEWGTQYF.

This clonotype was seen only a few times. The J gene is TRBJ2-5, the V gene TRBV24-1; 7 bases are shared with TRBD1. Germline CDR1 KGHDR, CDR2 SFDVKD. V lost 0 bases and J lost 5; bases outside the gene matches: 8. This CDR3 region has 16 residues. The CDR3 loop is CATSDLRTGADETQYF. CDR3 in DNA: TGTGCCACCAGTGATTTGAGAACAGGGGCGGACGAGACCCAGTACTTC.

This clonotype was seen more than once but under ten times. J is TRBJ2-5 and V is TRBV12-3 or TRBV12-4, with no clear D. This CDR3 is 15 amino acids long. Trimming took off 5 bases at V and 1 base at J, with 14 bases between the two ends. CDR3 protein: CASSILGVAQETQYF. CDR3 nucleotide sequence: TGTGCCAGCAGTATCCTTGGGGTGGCCCAAGAGACCCAGTACTTC.

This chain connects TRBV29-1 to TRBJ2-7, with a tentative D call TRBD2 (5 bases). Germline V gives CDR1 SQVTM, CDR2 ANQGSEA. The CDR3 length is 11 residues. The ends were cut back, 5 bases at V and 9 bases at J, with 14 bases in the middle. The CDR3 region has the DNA TGCAGCGTTCGTGCGGGTGGGCGGCAGTACGTC. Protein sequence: CSVRAGGRQYV.

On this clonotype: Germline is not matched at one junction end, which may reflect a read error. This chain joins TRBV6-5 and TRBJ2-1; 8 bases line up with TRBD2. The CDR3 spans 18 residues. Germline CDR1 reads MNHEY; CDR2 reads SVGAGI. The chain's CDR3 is CASSYWSGGLSSHNEQFF. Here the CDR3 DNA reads TGTGCCAGCAGTTACTGGTCGGGGGGGCTCTCCTCCCACAATGAGCAGTTCTTC.

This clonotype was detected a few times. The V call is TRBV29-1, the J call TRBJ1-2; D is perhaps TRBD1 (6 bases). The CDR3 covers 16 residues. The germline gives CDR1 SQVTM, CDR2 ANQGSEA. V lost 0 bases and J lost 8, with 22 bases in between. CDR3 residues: CSVEDPGGAKSKGYTF. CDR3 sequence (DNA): TGCAGCGTTGAAGATCCGGGGGGCGCGAAATCTAAGGGCTACACCTTC.

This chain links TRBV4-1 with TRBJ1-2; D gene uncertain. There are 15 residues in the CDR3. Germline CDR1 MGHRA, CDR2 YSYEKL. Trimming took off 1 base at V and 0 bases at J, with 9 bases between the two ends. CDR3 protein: CASSQVSRANYGYTF. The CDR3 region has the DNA TGCGCCAGCAGCCAAGTGTCACGGGCTAACTATGGCTACACCTTC.

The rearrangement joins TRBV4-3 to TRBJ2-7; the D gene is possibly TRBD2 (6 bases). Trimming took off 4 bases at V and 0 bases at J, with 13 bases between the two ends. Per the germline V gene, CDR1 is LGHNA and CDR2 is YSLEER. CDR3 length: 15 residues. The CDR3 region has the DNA TGCGCCAGCAGCCCCGGGACTTCAACCTCCTACGAGCAGTACTTC. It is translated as CASSPGTSTSYEQYF.

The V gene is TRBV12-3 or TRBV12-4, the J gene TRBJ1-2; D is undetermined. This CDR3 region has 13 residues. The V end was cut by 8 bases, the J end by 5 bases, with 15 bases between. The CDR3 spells CASQSGSSYGYTF. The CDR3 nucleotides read TGTGCCAGCCAAAGTGGGTCTTCATATGGCTACACCTTC.

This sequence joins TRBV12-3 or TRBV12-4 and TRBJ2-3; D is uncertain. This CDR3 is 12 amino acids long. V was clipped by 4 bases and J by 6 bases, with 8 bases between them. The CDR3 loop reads CASSWFRDTQYF. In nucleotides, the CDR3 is TGTGCCAGCAGTTGGTTTCGGGATACGCAGTATTTT.

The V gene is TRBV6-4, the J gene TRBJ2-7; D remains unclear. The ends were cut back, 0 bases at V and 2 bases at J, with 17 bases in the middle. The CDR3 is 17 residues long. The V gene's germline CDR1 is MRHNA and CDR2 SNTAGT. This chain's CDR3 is CASSDSMDGTEPYEQYV. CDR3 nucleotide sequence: TGTGCCAGCAGTGACTCGATGGACGGTACGGAGCCCTACGAGCAGTACGTC.

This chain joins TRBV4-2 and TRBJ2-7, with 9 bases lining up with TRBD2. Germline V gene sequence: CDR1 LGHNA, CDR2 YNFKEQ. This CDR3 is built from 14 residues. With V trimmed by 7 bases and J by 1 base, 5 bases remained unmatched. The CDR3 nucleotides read TGTGCCAGCAACAGCGGGGGGTTTTCCTACGAGCAGTACTTC. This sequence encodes CASNSGGFSYEQYF.

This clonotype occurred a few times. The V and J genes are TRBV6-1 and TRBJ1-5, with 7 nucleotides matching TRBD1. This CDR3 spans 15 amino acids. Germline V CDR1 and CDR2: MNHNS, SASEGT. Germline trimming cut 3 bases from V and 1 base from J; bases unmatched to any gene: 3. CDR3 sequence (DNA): TGTGCCAGCAGTGAGGCAGGGGGGAGCAATCAGCCCCAGCATTTT. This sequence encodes CASSEAGGSNQPQHF.

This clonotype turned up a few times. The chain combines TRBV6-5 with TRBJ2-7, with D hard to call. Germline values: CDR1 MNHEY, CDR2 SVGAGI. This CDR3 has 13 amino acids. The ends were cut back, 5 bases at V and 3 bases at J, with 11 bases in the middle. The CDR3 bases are TGTGCCAGCAGTCCCACCTTTGGCTACGAGCAGTACTTC. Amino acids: CASSPTFGYEQYF.